This is a list of T cell receptor beta chains from one sample in a study of Graves' ophthalmopathy and Graves' hyperthyroidism. MiXCR, applied by TCRdb to the multiplex PCR reads, yields one record per CDR3 protein. Of a few hundred thousand distinct CDR3 sequences in the sample, less than 20% are singletons; the top ten hold about 7%. Sequenced input: peripheral blood. These receptors came from a woman younger than 35 with stable Graves' hyperthyroidism. CDR3s include the opening cysteine and the closing phenylalanine or tryptophan. A D gene is named only where the DNA matches it firmly. Rows give clone size only sometimes, using once, few, many, or a class for an expanded clone.

NA TRBJ2-5 TRBV6-1 many CASSGGWSETQYF TGTGCCAGCAGTGGCGGATGGTCAGAGACCCAGTACTTC
TRBD1 TRBJ1-6 TRBV5-1 many CASSRSRGQGDSPLHF TGCGCCAGCAGCAGATCGAGGGGACAGGGTGATTCACCCCTCCACTTT
TRBD1 TRBJ1-1 TRBV12-3/TRBV12-4 many CASSFRQGDTEAFF TGTGCCAGCAGTTTCCGACAGGGTGACACTGAAGCTTTCTTT
NA TRBJ2-7 TRBV12-3/TRBV12-4 NA CASTRGDSFHEQYF TGTGCCAGCACCCGGGGGGACAGTTTCCACGAGCAGTACTTC
NA TRBJ2-5 TRBV7-8 many CASSPRDRRETQYF TGTGCCAGCAGCCCTAGAGACAGGCGAGAGACCCAGTACTTC
NA TRBJ2-7 TRBV4-1 many CASRPWGDSYEQYF TGCGCCAGCAGGCCCTGGGGGGACTCCTACGAGCAGTACTTC
TRBD1 TRBJ1-2 TRBV12-3/TRBV12-4 many CASSYSGTGIGYTF TGTGCCAGCAGTTACTCCGGGACAGGCATCGGCTACACCTTC
NA TRBJ2-7 TRBV6-1 NA CASSDGSGRSRWYEQYF TGTGCCAGCAGTGATGGTTCTGGGAGGAGTCGATGGTACGAGCAGTACTTC
NA TRBJ2-4 TRBV24-1 many CATSDADSKNIQYF TGTGCCACCAGTGATGCCGACAGCAAAAACATTCAGTACTTC
NA TRBJ2-7 TRBV9 medium-sized CASSVGQGTYEQYF TGTGCCAGCAGCGTAGGCCAGGGGACCTACGAGCAGTACTTC
TRBD1 TRBJ1-2 TRBV4-1 NA CASSQVRAQGQYSYTF TGCGCCAGCAGCCAAGTTAGGGCCCAGGGACAGTATAGCTACACCTTC